The T cell receptor beta chain under discussion was sequenced for a study of molecular identifiers for immune sequencing clone quantification. The wider study: Replicates partitioned RNA from approximately 20,000 or 98,000 naive CD8 cells into five parts, sequencing four.

Study findings and constraints: Barcode collisions between identical TCR molecules could shrink estimates of highly expanded clone sizes.

This clonotype was recorded a few times. Its antigen is currently unknown. V dropped 3 bases and J dropped 0 bases, with 14 bases sitting between them. In germline, CDR1 is MNHEY, CDR2 SMNVEV (reference sequence). This CDR3 contains 17 residues. Sorted inputs of roughly 18,000 to 1,100,000 cells, with 10%, 30% or 50% RNA, yielded naive CD8 libraries. It was with previously described methods and listed TCR primers that bulk TCR libraries were made. MiXCR was run by TCRdb on the PCR reads, yielding one entry per CDR3 protein. The table shows around 460,000 distinct CDR3 sequences, with over 20% occurring only once.

The receptor was derived from a human donor in good health. Some libraries in this study had Jurkat cell RNA spiked in. The sequenced sample consisted of naive CD8+ T cells from blood, with Jurkat cell RNA spiked in. Subset described: FACS-sorted CD8+CD4-CCR7+CD45RA+ naive T cells. The rearrangement links TRBV27 to TRBJ2-2; D is possibly TRBD1 (6 bases). The CDR3 protein is CASSFTWTDTNTGELFF. The CDR3 DNA follows: TGTGCCAGCAGTTTCACCTGGACAGACACGAACACCGGGGAGCTGTTTTTT.